The 4 T cell receptor beta chains presented below share a single source sample, sequenced in a study of T cell changes during pregnancy in multiple sclerosis. Method: immunoSEQ multiplex PCR; TCRdb's copy keeps in-frame clones and lacks some. The sample records 69,000 or so clones, roughly 92% being singletons. Sequences were derived from peripheral blood, sampled in the third trimester of pregnancy. The receptors stem from a female donor in good health, enrolled as a control in a pregnancy study.

V and J are TRBV19 and TRBJ1-5, with 9 bases matching TRBD1. Per the germline V gene, CDR1 is LNHDA and CDR2 is SQIVND (reference sequence). V was clipped by 7 bases and J by 4 bases; unmatched bases: 2. CDR3 length: 13 residues. The CDR3 coding sequence is TGTGCCAGTATGGGACAGGGAAATCAGCCCCAGCATTTT. Residues: CASMGQGNQPQHF.

The V gene is TRBV28, the J gene TRBJ1-3; a possible D gene is TRBD1 (5 bases). Germline V lookup: CDR1 MDHEN, CDR2 SYDVKM. The CDR3 is 14 residues long. With 6 bases removed from V and 0 bases from J, the gap between germline ends came to 9 bases. The CDR3 DNA reads TGTGCCAGCAGCTACGACAGCTCTGGAAACACCATATATTTT. Translation gives CASSYDSSGNTIYF.

The CDR3 loop reads CATDRGDRKLFF. CDR3 coding DNA: TGTGCGACCGACAGGGGCGACAGAAAACTGTTTTTT. The chain employs TRBV30 and TRBJ1-4; 8 bases line up with TRBD1. The germline CDR1 and CDR2 sequences are GTSNPN and SVGIG (reference sequence). The CDR3 runs to 12 residues.

The chain joins TRBV30 to TRBJ2-5, with D uncertain. Germline V CDR1 and CDR2: GTSNPN, SVGIG (reference sequence). Trimming left V 2 bases short and J 3 bases short, with 7 bases between. The CDR3 is made up of 12 amino acids. In DNA, the CDR3 is TGTGCCTGGAGTTTTGCAGAAGAGACCCAGTACTTC. Protein: CAWSFAEETQYF.